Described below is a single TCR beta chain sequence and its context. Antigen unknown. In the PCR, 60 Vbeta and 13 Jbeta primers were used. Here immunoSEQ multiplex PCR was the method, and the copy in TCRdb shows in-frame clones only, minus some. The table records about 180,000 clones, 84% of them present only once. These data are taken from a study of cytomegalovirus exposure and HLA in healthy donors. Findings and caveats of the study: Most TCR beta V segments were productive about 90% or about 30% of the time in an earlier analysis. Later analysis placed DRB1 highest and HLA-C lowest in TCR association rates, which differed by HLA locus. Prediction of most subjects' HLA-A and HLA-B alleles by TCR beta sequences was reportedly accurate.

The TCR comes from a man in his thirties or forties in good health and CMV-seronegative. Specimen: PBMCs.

CDR3 amino acids: CASSQDGTGGEKLFF. In DNA, the CDR3 is TGCGCCAGCAGCCAAGATGGGACAGGAGGCGAAAAACTGTTTTTT. The chain combines TRBV4-1 with TRBJ1-4; 8 bases match TRBD1. The CDR3 runs 15 residues. V dropped 0 bases and J dropped 8; count of bases not matched to a gene: 5. CDR1 MGHRA and CDR2 YSYEKL come from the germline V gene.